The 20 T cell receptor beta chains listed next were all sequenced from one sample in a study of control samples from healthy donors and cancer patients. Clones were read by immunoSEQ multiplex PCR, and TCRdb kept only the in-frame ones, dropping some. The sample contains 150,000 to 200,000 clones, roughly 90% of which appear only once. Input material: blood. These receptors all stem from a woman between 45 and 65 years old in good health.

This clone was counted a single time. This chain uses TRBV19 with TRBJ2-7; 9 positions match TRBD2. This CDR3 region has 15 residues. CDR1 and CDR2 from the germline V gene are LNHDA and SQIVND (reference sequence). V dropped 3 bases and J dropped 4; count of bases not matched to a gene: 7. CDR3 residues: CASSMGLAPTYEQYF. The CDR3 bases are TGTGCCAGTAGTATGGGACTAGCTCCGACTTACGAGCAGTACTTC. The full variable domain, its missing parts supplied by reference TRBV19 and TRBJ2-7, is DGGITQSPKYLFRKEGQNVTLSCEQNLNHDAMYWYRQDPGQGLRLIYYSQIVNDFQKGDIAEGYSVSREKKESFPLTVTSAQKNPTAFYLCASSMGLAPTYEQYFGPGTRLTVT.

The chain couples TRBV18 to TRBJ1-1; D perhaps matches TRBD1 (5 bases). CDR3 length: 13 amino acids. Germline assignment: CDR1 KGHSH and CDR2 LQKENI. V was clipped by 3 bases and J by 6 bases, with 11 bases between them. The CDR3 bases are TGTGCCAGCTCACCTCGGGCAGGGTCTGAAGCTTTCTTT. It encodes CASSPRAGSEAFF.

The chain is built from TRBV6-5 and TRBJ1-6; perhaps TRBD1 as D (5 bases). The germline V and J ends were trimmed by 6 bases and 9 bases, with 18 bases remaining between them. Germline-derived CDR1 and CDR2 are MNHEY and SVGAGI. The CDR3 loop spans 15 amino acids. The CDR3 DNA sequence: TGTGCCAGCAGAGCCCCGGGGGGGAGAAGTTCACCCCTCCACTTT. Translation: CASRAPGGRSSPLHF.

Only one count was recorded for this clone. The chain recombines TRBV5-4 with TRBJ1-5; D is perhaps TRBD1 (5 bases). Trimming left V 4 bases short and J 4 bases short, with 12 bases between. Germline lookup yields CDR1 SGHNT and CDR2 YYREEE (reference sequence). CDR3 length: 14 amino acids. CDR3 loop: CASSRGTANQPQHF. The CDR3 DNA reads as TGTGCCAGCAGCCGGGGGACGGCGAATCAGCCCCAGCATTTT.

V and J are TRBV5-6 and TRBJ2-3; a weak D match, TRBD2 (6 bases). V was cut by 0 bases and J by 2 bases, with 13 bases left in between. CDR1 and CDR2 from the germline V gene are SGHDT and YYEEEE. This CDR3 comprises 16 residues. In DNA, the CDR3 is TGTGCCAGCAGCTTGGTGGCGCGGGGCGTCACAGATACGCAGTATTTT. It translates to CASSLVARGVTDTQYF.

The genes are TRBV19 and TRBJ1-6; D remains unclear. V lost 8 bases to trimming and J lost 9 bases, with 14 bases between them. This CDR3 is built from 13 residues. Germline V gene lookup returns CDR1 LNHDA and CDR2 SQIVND (reference sequence). The CDR3: CASRQGSGSPLHF. CDR3 sequence (DNA): TGTGCCAGTCGCCAAGGGAGTGGTTCACCCCTCCACTTT.

The chain recombines TRBV6-5 with TRBJ1-2; a possible D gene is TRBD1 (6 bases). V shed 6 bases and J shed 8 bases, with 19 bases lying between them. CDR3 size: 14 residues. Germline CDR1 is MNHEY and CDR2 is SVGAGI. CDR3 in DNA: TGTGCCAGCAGCCCCCGGGGGGGCGCGGACGGCTACACCTTC. Encoded protein: CASSPRGGADGYTF.

V gene TRBV11-3 combines with J gene TRBJ1-1, with 8 bases lining up with TRBD1. CDR3 length: 13 amino acids. After removal of 6 bases from V and 3 bases from J, the junction contained 3 bases not matched to a gene. CDR1 and CDR2 from the germline V gene are SGHNT and YENEEA. The CDR3 bases are TGTGCCAGCAGGAAGACAGGGGACACTGAAGCTTTCTTT. It specifies CASRKTGDTEAFF.

V is TRBV4-2 and J is TRBJ2-5, with TRBD1 identical over 9 bases. The CDR3 length is 17 residues. CDR1 is LGHNA and CDR2 is YNFKEQ in the germline V gene. V lost 4 bases to trimming and J lost 5 bases; unmatched junction nucleotides: 14. The DNA for the CDR3 is TGTGCCAGCAGCCCTTGGGGAGGGGGACAGGGATCGGAGACCCAGTACTTC. It encodes CASSPWGGGQGSETQYF.

Details on this clone: The sample contains more than one DNA sequence encoding this CDR3. This rearrangement joins TRBV6-2 or TRBV6-3 to TRBJ2-5; tentative D call: TRBD2 (5 bases). The CDR3 consists of 15 residues. The V gene lost 5 bases and the J gene lost 5 bases, with 18 bases spanning the gap. Per germline, CDR1 MNHEY and CDR2 SVGEGT. The CDR3 here is CASSVTSGFQETQYF. The DNA for the CDR3 is TGTGCCAGCAGTGTAACTTCGGGGTTCCAGGAGACCCAGTACTTC.

This sequence joins TRBV7-8 and TRBJ1-2; perhaps TRBD1 as D (6 bases). There are 12 residues in the CDR3. Germline CDR1 and CDR2: SGHVS and FQNEAQ. V lost 5 bases and J lost 10, with 14 bases in between. The CDR3 sequence is CASSLRQEDYTF. CDR3 bases: TGTGCCAGCAGCCTCCGACAGGAGGACTACACCTTC. The full variable domain, its missing parts supplied by reference TRBV7-8 and TRBJ1-2, is GAGVSQSPRYKVAKRGQDVALRCDPISGHVSLFWYQQALGQGPEFLTYFQNEAQLDKSGLPSDRFFAERPEGSVSTLKIQRTQQEDSAVYLCASSLRQEDYTFGSGTRLTVV.

This chain uses TRBV6-2 or TRBV6-3 with TRBJ2-7; a possible D gene is TRBD2 (6 bases). The length of the CDR3 is 12 residues. V was pared by 4 bases and J by 6 bases, with 10 bases between. Germline V gives CDR1 MNHEY, CDR2 SVGEGT. CDR3 sequence (DNA): TGTGCCAGCAGTTCACTAGCACCCGAGCAGTACTTC. Amino acids: CASSSLAPEQYF.

The V gene is TRBV28, the J gene TRBJ2-7; maybe TRBD1 (6 bases). V lost 5 bases and J 7 bases, leaving 12 bases between the germline ends. Germline V CDR1 and CDR2: MDHEN, SYDVKM. This CDR3 is 12 amino acids long. The CDR3 here is CASSAGTLEQYF. The CDR3 nucleotides read TGTGCCAGCAGTGCCGGGACATTGGAGCAGTACTTC.

This clone was found a few times. The chain uses TRBV7-9 and TRBJ2-7; no clear D gene. V lost 5 bases and J 3 bases, leaving 11 bases between the germline ends. Germline lookup yields CDR1 SEHNR and CDR2 FQNEAQ (reference sequence). The CDR3 is 13 residues long. Written as DNA, the CDR3 is TGTGCCAGCAGCGACCATACGGTCTACGAGCAGTACTTC. Its translation: CASSDHTVYEQYF.

The chain has TRBV2 and TRBJ2-7; D may match TRBD1 or TRBD2 (7 bases each). This CDR3 is 14 amino acids long. Germline loops: CDR1 SNHLY, CDR2 FYNNEI. V was shortened by 6 bases and J by 4 bases, with 16 bases between the two germline ends. The CDR3 nucleotides are TGTGCCAGCAGCGGAGCGGGACAGCGTTACGAGCAGTACTTC. This encodes CASSGAGQRYEQYF.

V is TRBV5-1 and J is TRBJ1-3, with D possibly being TRBD1 (6 bases). This CDR3 has 18 residues. Per the germline V gene, CDR1 is SGHRS and CDR2 is YFSETQ. Trimming took off 4 bases at V and 0 bases at J, with 20 bases between the two ends. CDR3 residues: CASSPGALGTISGNTIYF. CDR3 DNA: TGCGCCAGCAGCCCAGGGGCCCTCGGCACTATCTCTGGAAACACCATATATTTT.

V and J are TRBV2 and TRBJ2-3, with 9 positions matching TRBD1. Losses at the gene ends were 4 bases for V and 4 bases for J; bases not matched to a gene: 6. This CDR3 is built from 15 residues. Germline-derived CDR1 and CDR2 are SNHLY and FYNNEI. CDR3 residues: CASSVRDRVADTQYF. The CDR3 DNA sequence: TGTGCCAGCAGTGTCCGGGACAGGGTGGCAGATACGCAGTATTTT. Full variable domain (missing parts from reference TRBV2 and TRBJ2-3): EPEVTQTPSHQVTQMGQEVILRCVPISNHLYFYWYRQILGQKVEFLVSFYNNEISEKSEIFDDQFSVERPDGSNFTLKIRSTKLEDSAMYFCASSVRDRVADTQYFGPGTRLTVL.

This sequence joins TRBV30 and TRBJ1-6, with unresolved D. The CDR3 has 14 amino acids. Germline CDR1 is GTSNPN and CDR2 is SVGIG (reference sequence). Trimming pared 4 bases from V and 7 bases from J, leaving 14 bases between. CDR3 nucleotide sequence: TGTGCCTGGACTGTCATGGCTGCCAATTCACCCCTCCACTTT. Its protein is CAWTVMAANSPLHF.

This chain connects TRBV2 to TRBJ2-5; 8 positions agree with TRBD2. The V segment lost 8 bases and the J segment 9 bases; nucleotides outside the gene matches: 14. The CDR3 contains 14 residues. CDR1 and CDR2 from the germline V gene are SNHLY and FYNNEI. For the CDR3, the DNA is TGTGCCAGCCGTCTAACCGGGGGGGAACGGGCCCAGTACTTC. This sequence encodes CASRLTGGERAQYF.

This clone was counted between two and nine times. The chain recombines TRBV30 with TRBJ2-3, with TRBD2 identical over 8 bases. CDR3 size: 13 residues. Germline values: CDR1 GTSNPN, CDR2 SVGIG (reference sequence). Trimming at V came to 7 bases and at J to 1 base, leaving 4 bases not matched to a gene. CDR3 bases: TGTGCCTACCCGACTAGCGGCACAGATACGCAGTATTTT. This translates into CAYPTSGTDTQYF. Filled out from reference TRBV30 and TRBJ2-3, the complete variable domain reads SQTIHQWPATLVQPVGSPLSLECTVEGTSNPNLYWYRQAAGRGLQLLFYSVGIGQISSEVPQNLSASRPQDRQFILSSKKLLLSDSGFYLCAYPTSGTDTQYFGPGTRLTVL.